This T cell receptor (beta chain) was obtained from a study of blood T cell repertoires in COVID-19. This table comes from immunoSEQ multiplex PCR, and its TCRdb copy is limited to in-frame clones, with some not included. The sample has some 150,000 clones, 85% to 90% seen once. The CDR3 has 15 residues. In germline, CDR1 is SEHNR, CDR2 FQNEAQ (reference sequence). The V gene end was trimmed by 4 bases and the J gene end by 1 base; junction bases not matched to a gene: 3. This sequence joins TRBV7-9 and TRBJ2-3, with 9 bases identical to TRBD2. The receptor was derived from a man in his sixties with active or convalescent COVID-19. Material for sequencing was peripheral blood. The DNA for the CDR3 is TGTGCCAGCAGCTATTTAGCGGGAGGCACAGATACGCAGTATTTT. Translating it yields CASSYLAGGTDTQYF.